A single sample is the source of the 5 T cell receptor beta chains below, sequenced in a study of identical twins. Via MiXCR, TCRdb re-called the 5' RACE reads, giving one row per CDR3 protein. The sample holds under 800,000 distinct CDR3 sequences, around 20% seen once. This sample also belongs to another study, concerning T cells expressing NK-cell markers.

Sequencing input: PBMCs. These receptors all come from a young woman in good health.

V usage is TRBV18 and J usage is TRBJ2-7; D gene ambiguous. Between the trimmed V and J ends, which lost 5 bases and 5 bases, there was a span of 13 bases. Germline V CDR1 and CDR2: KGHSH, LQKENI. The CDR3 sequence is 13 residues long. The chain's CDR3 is CASSDHSFHEQYF. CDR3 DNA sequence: TGTGCCAGCTCAGACCATAGTTTCCACGAGCAGTACTTC.

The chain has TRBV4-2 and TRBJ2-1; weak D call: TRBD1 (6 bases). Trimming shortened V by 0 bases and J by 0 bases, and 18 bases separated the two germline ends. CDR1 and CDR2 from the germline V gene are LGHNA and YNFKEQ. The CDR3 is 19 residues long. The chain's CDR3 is CASSQDFHGQYFSYNEQFF. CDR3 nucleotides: TGTGCCAGCAGCCAAGACTTTCATGGACAGTACTTCTCCTACAATGAGCAGTTCTTC.

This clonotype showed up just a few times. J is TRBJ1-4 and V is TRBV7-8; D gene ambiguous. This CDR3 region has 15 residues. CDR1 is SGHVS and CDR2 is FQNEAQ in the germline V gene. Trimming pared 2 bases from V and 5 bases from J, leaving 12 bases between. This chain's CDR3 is CASSLFYGSNEKLFF. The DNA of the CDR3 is TGTGCCAGCAGCTTATTTTACGGGTCGAATGAAAAACTGTTTTTT.

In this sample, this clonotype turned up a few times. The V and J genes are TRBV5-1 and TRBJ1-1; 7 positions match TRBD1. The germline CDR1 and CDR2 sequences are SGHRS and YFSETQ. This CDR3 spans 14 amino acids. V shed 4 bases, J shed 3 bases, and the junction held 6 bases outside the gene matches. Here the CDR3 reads CASSPITGDTEAFF. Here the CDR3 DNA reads TGCGCCAGCAGCCCAATTACAGGGGACACTGAAGCTTTCTTT.

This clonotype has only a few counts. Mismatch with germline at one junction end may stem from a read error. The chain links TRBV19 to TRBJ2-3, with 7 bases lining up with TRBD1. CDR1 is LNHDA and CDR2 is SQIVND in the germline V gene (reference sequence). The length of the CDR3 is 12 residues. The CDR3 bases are TGTGCCAGTAGTATAGAGGGGACAGTTCGACGTTTT. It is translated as CASSIEGTVRRF. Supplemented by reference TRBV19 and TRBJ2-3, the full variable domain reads DGGITQSPKYLFRKEGQNVTLSCEQNLNHDAMYWYRQDPGQGLRLIYYSQIVNDFQKGDIAEGYSVSREKKESFPLTVTSAQKNPTAFYLCASSIEGTVRRFGPGTRLTVL.